This T cell receptor beta chain was recorded in a study of shared clonotypes between healthy human individuals. The wider study: The composition of the donors was two women and a few men aged 18 to 49.

The data were produced by immunoSEQ multiplex PCR, yet TCRdb's version contains in-frame clones alone and is incomplete. The sample holds over a million clones, 78% seen once. As to this clone: A single base separates this from a much larger clone, so it may be a read error. The CDR3 carries no conserved terminal phenylalanine or tryptophan, so it likely arises from a read error.

V was clipped by 4 bases and J by 9 bases, with 10 bases between them. CDR1 and CDR2 (germline): SNHLY, FYNNEI. CDR3 length equals 12 residues. Sequenced sample: memory CD4+ T cells from PBMCs. Subset reported: CD45RA-negative fraction. The rearrangement links TRBV2 to TRBJ1-5, with D possibly matching TRBD1 (6 bases). The sequence derives from a man between 18 and 35 years old in good health. Some clones in this sample may be carry-over from other donors' samples. The CDR3 DNA follows: TGTGCCAGCAGTGTGGGAGGGGGGCCCCAGCATTTA. The encoded protein is CASSVGGGPQHL.